This T cell receptor (beta chain) was recovered during a study of T cell responses to AZD1222 COVID-19 vaccine. Overall study: Timing groups of about 4 and about 12 weeks for second doses were pooled.

The method was immunoSEQ multiplex PCR; TCRdb's version includes in-frame clones alone and lacks a portion of them. The data show 150,000 to 200,000 clones, with 90% to 95% seen just once and 9.2% held by the top ten. To note about this clone: Antigen specificity is unknown.

General study findings and limits: Clonal diversity was possibly underestimated, and the donors were mostly white British, with more females. Regions 160-218 and 743-854 dominated among vaccine-associated CD4 TCRs spanning spike. At study baseline, merely six AZD1222 recipients were seropositive.

There are 16 residues in the CDR3. The germline V and J ends were trimmed by 5 bases and 9 bases, with 22 bases remaining between them. Germline V lookup: CDR1 MNHEY, CDR2 SMNVEV (reference sequence). The chain couples TRBV27 to TRBJ1-4; maybe TRBD1 (6 bases). The clonotype originates from an adult in good health. Source: peripheral blood, taken on day 0 of AZD1222 vaccination. DNA for the CDR3: TGTGCCAGCAGTCCACCCCCGGGGCTACAGGGCAAAAAACTGTTTTTT. Translated, it gives CASSPPPGLQGKKLFF.